Below are 18 T cell receptor beta chains sequenced from a single sample in a study of T cells in Graves' hyperthyroidism and ophthalmopathy. Amplification yielded TCR beta CDR3 regions, with RNA transcripts as the source. HTBI primers drove first-round RT-PCR of the TCR CDR3. TCRdb re-called the multiplex PCR reads with MiXCR, one entry per CDR3 protein. Of about 300,000 distinct CDR3 sequences in the sample, 12% to 15% were seen once. Sequencing input: blood. The receptors derive from a middle-aged woman with Graves' hyperthyroidism.

V gene TRBV7-8 combines with J gene TRBJ2-1, with a tentative D call TRBD2 (5 bases). Germline V lookup: CDR1 SGHVS, CDR2 FQNEAQ. The CDR3 contains 15 residues. V lost 1 base and J lost 5, with 12 bases in between. As DNA, the CDR3 is TGTGCCAGCAGCTTAGGACTACACATGAACAATGAGCAGTTCTTC. Translated, it gives CASSLGLHMNNEQFF.

The V and J genes are TRBV7-2 and TRBJ2-7; 10 nucleotides align to TRBD2. The CDR3 has 15 residues. The germline CDR1 and CDR2 sequences are SGHTA and FQGNSA. With 5 bases clipped from V and 2 bases from J, the junction kept 6 bases outside the gene matches. Written as DNA, the CDR3 is TGTGCCAGCAGCCGTCGGACTAGCGGCACCTACGAGCAGTACTTC. It yields the protein CASSRRTSGTYEQYF.

V gene TRBV5-6 combines with J gene TRBJ2-7; a possible D gene is TRBD1 (6 bases). Between the trimmed V and J ends, which lost 5 bases and 1 base, there was a span of 10 bases. The CDR3 has 13 residues. Per the germline V gene, CDR1 is SGHDT and CDR2 is YYEEEE. CDR3 loop: CASRSQGSYEQYF. The CDR3 DNA is TGTGCCAGCAGGTCCCAGGGGTCCTACGAGCAGTACTTC.

This clonotype was seen ten or more times. This chain joins TRBV20-1 and TRBJ1-2; D gene unclear. The CDR3 is 11 amino acids. CDR1 is DFQATT and CDR2 is SNEGSKA in the germline V gene (reference sequence). Trimming pared 1 base from V and 4 bases from J, leaving 4 bases between. This CDR3 is CSARGGYGYTF. CDR3 sequence (DNA): TGCAGTGCTAGAGGGGGCTATGGCTACACCTTC.

This clonotype was recorded at least ten times. V and J are TRBV5-6 and TRBJ1-1; TRBD1 is a possible D gene (6 bases). Deletions cut 2 bases from V and 2 bases from J, with 13 bases between. CDR3 length equals 15 residues. Germline CDR1 reads SGHDT; CDR2 reads YYEEEE. The CDR3: CASSFSDRLNTEAFF. CDR3 in DNA: TGTGCCAGCAGCTTCTCCGACAGGCTCAACACTGAAGCTTTCTTT.

Here the CDR3 DNA reads TGTGCCTGGAGTGTAACAGGGTTGACTGAAGCTTTCTTT. Its translation is CAWSVTGLTEAFF. The rearrangement uses TRBV30 and TRBJ1-1; tentative D call: TRBD1 (6 bases). The CDR3 has 13 amino acids. Trimming took 0 bases from V and 5 from J, leaving 10 bases between them. Per the germline V gene, CDR1 is GTSNPN and CDR2 is SVGIG (reference sequence).

The V gene is TRBV20-1, the J gene TRBJ2-2; D possibly corresponds to TRBD1 (6 bases). Trimming removed 6 bases from V and 3 bases from J, with 14 bases in between. CDR3 size: 14 residues. Germline CDR1 and CDR2: DFQATT and SNEGSKA (reference sequence). CDR3 loop: CSATGTLDTGELFF. CDR3 sequence (DNA): TGCAGTGCGACCGGGACATTAGACACCGGGGAGCTGTTTTTT.

In its sample, this clonotype was seen a few times. The V gene is TRBV24-1, the J gene TRBJ2-2; the D is unclear. Germline-derived CDR1 and CDR2 are KGHDR and SFDVKD. V was pared by 4 bases and J by 1 base, with 12 bases between. The CDR3 runs 16 residues. Here the CDR3 reads CATSDPRSGNTGELFF. The CDR3 DNA reads TGTGCCACCAGTGACCCTCGGTCGGGGAACACCGGGGAGCTGTTTTTT.

This clonotype was seen only a few times. The rearrangement links TRBV6-5 to TRBJ1-1, with D possibly matching TRBD1 (6 bases). The CDR3 loop spans 16 amino acids. V was shortened by 4 bases and J by 0 bases, with 15 bases between the two germline ends. CDR1 MNHEY and CDR2 SVGAGI come from the germline V gene. This chain's CDR3 is CASSSYLGGMNTEAFF. CDR3 nucleotides: TGTGCCAGCAGTTCCTACTTAGGGGGAATGAACACTGAAGCTTTCTTT.

There are a few counts of this clonotype. The rearrangement uses TRBV20-1 and TRBJ2-1; 10 positions match TRBD1. CDR3 length: 14 amino acids. From germline, CDR1 is DFQATT and CDR2 SNEGSKA (reference sequence). J lost 4 bases, V lost 6 bases, and 6 bases had no gene match. The CDR3 is CSARDRGKYNEQFF. In DNA form, the CDR3 reads TGCAGTGCAAGGGACAGGGGAAAGTACAATGAGCAGTTCTTC.

The chain employs TRBV5-1 and TRBJ2-7; no definite D call. CDR3 length equals 15 residues. Trimming stripped 1 base from V and 0 bases from J, with 11 bases between. Germline V gene data show CDR1 as SGHRS and CDR2 as YFSETQ. CDR3 sequence reads: CASSLHGEPSYEQYF. The DNA for the CDR3 is TGCGCCAGCAGCTTGCACGGAGAGCCCTCCTACGAGCAGTACTTC.

The chain combines TRBV5-6 with TRBJ1-1; D uncertain. Trimming shortened V by 4 bases and J by 2 bases, and 21 bases separated the two germline ends. In germline, CDR1 is SGHDT, CDR2 YYEEEE. This CDR3 region has 17 residues. The CDR3 DNA sequence: TGTGCCAGCAGCAGAACCACTGGCTTCTCCTACAACACTGAAGCTTTCTTT. As protein: CASSRTTGFSYNTEAFF.

The rearrangement links TRBV7-9 to TRBJ2-7; D might be TRBD2 (6 bases). The germline V and J ends were trimmed by 4 bases and 11 bases, with 18 bases remaining between them. This CDR3 has 13 residues. Germline CDR1 reads SEHNR; CDR2 reads FQNEAQ (reference sequence). The CDR3 nucleotides read TGTGCCAGCAGCTCTATCGACGGGGGAAAGGAGTACTTC. It is translated as CASSSIDGGKEYF. Looking up the rest from reference TRBV7-9 and TRBJ2-7 gives the full variable domain: DTGVSQNPRHKITKRGQNVTFRCDPISEHNRLYWYRQTLGQGPEFLTYFQNEAQLEKSRLLSDRFSAERPKGSFSTLEIQRTEQGDSAMYLCASSSIDGGKEYFGPGTRLTVT.

This clonotype was recorded many times. This chain uses TRBV5-1 with TRBJ1-2; a possible D gene is TRBD1 (6 bases). CDR3 length: 14 amino acids. Germline V lookup: CDR1 SGHRS, CDR2 YFSETQ. V lost 2 bases and J lost 3, with 11 bases in between. The DNA of the CDR3 is TGCGCCAGCAGCTTCAGGGGAGGTGACTATGGCTACACCTTC. Its protein is CASSFRGGDYGYTF. The entire variable domain, with the rest obtained from reference TRBV5-1 and TRBJ1-2, is as follows: KAGVTQTPRYLIKTRGQQVTLSCSPISGHRSVSWYQQTPGQGLQFLFEYFSETQRNKGNFPGRFSGRQFSNSRSEMNVSTLELGDSALYLCASSFRGGDYGYTFGSGTRLTVV.

This clonotype was found many times. The V call is TRBV10-3, the J call TRBJ1-2; D not resolved. V gave up 0 bases and J gave up 3 bases, with 5 bases separating them. The CDR3 is 13 residues long. In germline, CDR1 is ENHRY, CDR2 SYGVKD. CDR3 loop: CAISESDYYGYTF. The CDR3 DNA reads TGTGCCATCAGTGAGTCGGATTACTATGGCTACACCTTC.

In its sample, this clonotype was seen many times. The chain carries TRBV27 and TRBJ2-7; 11 bases align to TRBD2. Per germline, CDR1 MNHEY and CDR2 SMNVEV (reference sequence). The CDR3 covers 16 residues. J was trimmed by 2 bases and V by 3 bases; bases with no gene match: 6. This chain's CDR3 is CASSLGLADIPYEQYF. The CDR3 coding sequence is TGTGCCAGCAGTTTGGGACTAGCGGATATCCCCTACGAGCAGTACTTC.

This clonotype was counted ten times or more. The chain carries TRBV2 and TRBJ1-2; 7 bases agree with TRBD1. The CDR3 is 14 residues long. CDR1 and CDR2 (germline): SNHLY, FYNNEI. V was clipped by 4 bases and J by 6 bases; unmatched bases: 8. The CDR3 region is CASSVGQVAHGYTF. DNA of the CDR3: TGTGCCAGCAGTGTCGGACAGGTCGCACATGGCTACACCTTC.

A few counts support this clonotype. The chain has TRBV19 and TRBJ2-7, with 8 bases that match TRBD1. The CDR3 runs 14 residues. Germline CDR1 is LNHDA and CDR2 is SQIVND (reference sequence). The trim removed 3 bases at V and 6 bases at J, leaving 7 bases unmatched. CDR3 in amino acids: CASSMQGATAEQYF. In DNA form, the CDR3 reads TGTGCCAGTAGTATGCAGGGGGCGACTGCCGAGCAGTACTTC.